This TCR beta chain appears in the sequencing data of a study of graft-versus-host responses after intestinal transplantation. On the study more broadly: The whole recipient group had anti-thymocyte globulin induction followed by tacrolimus and steroids for about three years. Overall study results and limits: After transplant, early declines in HvG clones were associated with peak levels of circulating GvH clones. Individuals carrying graft-donor T cell macrochimerism showed high graft-versus-host to host-versus-graft clonal ratios in allografts. GvH clones were identified in recipient marrow, with some first appearing in ileum or blood.

Germline V gives CDR1 ENHRY, CDR2 SYGVKD. Germline trimming cut 11 bases from V and 0 bases from J; bases unmatched to any gene: 11. The CDR3 consists of 16 residues. As concerns this clone: Its antigen is as yet unknown.

The data were produced by immunoSEQ multiplex PCR, yet TCRdb's version contains in-frame clones alone and is incomplete. The data hold 65,000 to 85,000 clones, with roughly 92% observed a single time. The sequenced sample was bone marrow, obtained approximately 740 days after intestinal transplantation. The origin of this receptor is a human patient who received an intestinal transplant, so some T cells may come from the graft donor. The V gene is TRBV10-3, the J gene TRBJ1-1, with 11 bases aligning to TRBD1. The CDR3 nucleotides are TGTGCCGTACGGACAGGGGGCGCGAAGATGAACACTGAAGCTTTCTTT. Its translation: CAVRTGGAKMNTEAFF.